The rows below give T cell receptor beta chains drawn from one sample of a study of somatic mutations in cytotoxic T cells in rheumatoid arthritis. TCRdb's table, derived via immunoSEQ multiplex PCR, lists solely in-frame clones and lacks some. Of about 19,000 clones listed, over 70% are singletons. Sequencing input: CD8+ T cells sorted from blood. The receptors shown here come from a woman aged 45-60 years in good health. The CDR3 runs from the conserved cysteine through the conserved F or W. A D gene is named only where the DNA matches it firmly. Some rows have no size entry. The others give once, few or many, or a class for an expanded clone.

D gene	V gene	J gene	clone size	CDR3 protein	CDR3 DNA
TRBD2	TRBV7-9	TRBJ2-7	.	CASSSPRTSGSSYEQYF	TGTGCCAGCAGCTCTCCACGAACTAGCGGGAGCTCCTACGAGCAGTACTTC
.	TRBV6-6	TRBJ2-7	.	CASSYEVRVDEQYF	TGTGCCAGCAGTTATGAGGTTCGGGTGGACGAGCAGTACTTC
.	TRBV4-2	TRBJ2-3	.	CASSQDRGGGTDTQYF	TGTGCCAGCAGCCAAGATCGGGGCGGGGGCACAGATACGCAGTATTTT
TRBD2	TRBV5-5	TRBJ2-5	.	CASSFWGSGGETQYF	TGTGCCAGCAGCTTCTGGGGTAGCGGGGGGGAGACCCAGTACTTC
.	TRBV27	TRBJ2-1	.	CASSTGWGAEQFF	TGTGCCAGCAGTACGGGTTGGGGGGCTGAGCAGTTCTTC
.	TRBV11-1	TRBJ2-1	.	CASSALVESSYNEQFF	TGTGCCAGCAGCGCATTAGTGGAGAGCTCCTACAATGAGCAGTTCTTC
.	TRBV7-8	TRBJ2-7	.	CASSPRSQPHEQYF	TGTGCCAGCAGCCCCAGAAGTCAACCCCACGAGCAGTACTTC
.	TRBV12-5	TRBJ2-1	.	CASGLGGGMEYNEQFF	TGTGCTAGTGGTTTGGGGGGCGGGATGGAGTACAATGAGCAGTTCTTC
TRBD1	TRBV29-1	TRBJ2-3	.	CSALWDRLDTQYF	TGCAGCGCACTATGGGACAGACTAGATACGCAGTATTTT
TRBD1	TRBV19	TRBJ1-5	.	CASRAGQGAYSNQPQHF	TGTGCCAGTAGGGCGGGACAGGGGGCATATAGCAATCAGCCCCAGCATTTT
TRBD2	TRBV4-2	TRBJ2-7	.	CASSPSGGETYEQYF	TGTGCCAGCAGCCCTAGCGGGGGGGAAACCTACGAGCAGTACTTC
TRBD1	TRBV7-2	TRBJ1-1	.	CASSLDRQGGGTEAFF	TGTGCCAGCAGCTTAGATCGACAGGGGGGAGGCACTGAAGCTTTCTTT
.	TRBV9	TRBJ2-6	.	CASSAHVQGSGANVLTF	TGTGCCAGCAGCGCACACGTCCAGGGCTCTGGGGCCAACGTCCTGACTTTC
TRBD2	TRBV11-1	TRBJ2-5	few	CASSLGLAGAQETQYF	TGTGCCAGCAGCTTAGGACTAGCGGGGGCCCAAGAGACCCAGTACTTC
.	TRBV4-2	TRBJ2-7	.	CASSQDRGGSYEQYF	TGTGCCAGCAGCCAAGACAGGGGGGGGTCTTACGAGCAGTACTTC
TRBD1	TRBV6-5	TRBJ2-3	.	CATEGASTDTQYF	TGTGCCACCGAGGGGGCAAGCACAGATACGCAGTATTTT
TRBD2	TRBV6-6	TRBJ2-7	medium-sized	CALEGGTKTYEQYF	TGTGCCCTCGAGGGCGGGACTAAGACCTACGAGCAGTACTTC
.	TRBV6-5	TRBJ2-1	.	CASTTLPYNEQFF	TGTGCCAGCACAACACTACCATACAATGAGCAGTTCTTC
TRBD1	TRBV6-5	TRBJ2-1	.	CAISKTGSAYNEQFF	TGTGCCATCAGTAAGACAGGGAGCGCCTACAATGAGCAGTTCTTC
.	TRBV4-2	TRBJ2-7	.	CASSQVMASEQYF	TGTGCCAGCAGCCAAGTGATGGCCTCCGAGCAGTACTTC
.	TRBV14	TRBJ2-7	.	CASSQKSQGTGEQYF	TGTGCCAGCAGCCAAAAGTCTCAGGGGACGGGGGAGCAGTACTTC
.	TRBV7-6	TRBJ1-4	few	CASSFGPFNEKLFF	TGTGCCAGCAGCTTCGGGCCTTTTAATGAAAAACTGTTTTTT
TRBD2	TRBV11-2	TRBJ2-1	.	CASSLDGGNEQFF	TGTGCCAGCAGCTTGGACGGGGGGAATGAGCAGTTCTTC
.	TRBV21-1	TRBJ2-1	.	CASSKGDKRNEQFF	TGTGCCAGCAGCAAAGGGGACAAAAGGAATGAGCAGTTCTTC
.	TRBV28	TRBJ2-7	once	CASSFSGGAYEQYF	TGTGCCAGCAGTTTTTCAGGCGGGGCCTACGAGCAGTACTTC
.	TRBV7-6	TRBJ2-7	.	CASSFGGPTYEQYF	TGTGCCAGCAGCTTCGGTGGGCCAACCTACGAGCAGTACTTC
.	TRBV4-3	TRBJ2-3	medium-sized	CASSQGLGGDTDTQYF	TGCGCCAGCAGCCAAGGTCTGGGGGGCGACACAGATACGCAGTATTTT
.	TRBV29-1	TRBJ2-7	once	CSVEERDGAYEQYF	TGCAGCGTTGAAGAAAGGGACGGCGCCTACGAGCAGTACTTC
TRBD1	TRBV29-1	TRBJ2-1	.	CSVEQGVGNEQFF	TGCAGCGTTGAACAGGGGGTAGGGAATGAGCAGTTCTTC
.	TRBV7-9	TRBJ2-1	once	CASSPVSVNEQFF	TGTGCCAGCAGCCCCGTTAGCGTCAATGAGCAGTTCTTC
TRBD2	TRBV19	TRBJ2-7	once	CASSVAGGYEQYF	TGTGCCAGTAGTGTAGCGGGGGGCTACGAGCAGTACTTC
.	TRBV5-1	TRBJ2-2	.	CASSSTGPRGTGELFF	TGCGCCAGCAGCTCCACGGGACCGAGGGGAACCGGGGAGCTGTTTTTT
TRBD1	TRBV11-2	TRBJ2-5	.	CASSLETGGAETQYF	TGTGCCAGCAGCTTAGAGACAGGGGGCGCGGAGACCCAGTACTTC
TRBD1	TRBV11-2	TRBJ2-1	.	CASSAPDRGPHEQFF	TGTGCCAGCAGCGCCCCCGACAGGGGGCCCCATGAGCAGTTCTTC
TRBD1	TRBV19	TRBJ1-5	.	CASSFGQGTNQPQHF	TGTGCCAGTAGTTTCGGACAGGGGACCAATCAGCCCCAGCATTTT
.	TRBV4-2	TRBJ1-4	.	CASSPLGDETNEKLFF	TGTGCCAGCAGCCCCCTCGGAGATGAAACTAATGAAAAACTGTTTTTT
.	TRBV29-1	TRBJ1-2	.	CSVGRSANYGYTF	TGCAGCGTTGGGCGGTCAGCTAACTATGGCTACACCTTC
.	TRBV19	TRBJ2-7	.	CASSTGAGPSYEQYF	TGTGCCAGTAGTACAGGGGCAGGGCCTTCCTACGAGCAGTACTTC
.	TRBV4-2	TRBJ2-7	.	CASSQGGAPYEQYF	TGTGCCAGCAGCCAAGGGGGGGCCCCCTACGAGCAGTACTTC